The entry below describes one TCR beta chain. This receptor's antigen is unknown. No quality values exist for individual bases; no much larger clone is one base distant. Each collaborating institution followed its own protocols to collect whole blood in K2EDTA tubes. For TCRbeta analysis, collaborators shipped samples in one of three forms: frozen whole blood, isolated PBMCs, or DNA extracted from either of those sample types. Trimming removed 4 bases from V and 6 bases from J, leaving 10 bases between the germline ends. From the cysteine through the phenylalanine, the CDR3 covers 13 amino acids. The entry retains the CDR3 DNA only, 39 bases that are in frame from base 1. The germline V gene (reference sequence) gives CDR1 as MNHEY and CDR2 as SMNVEV. This specimen comes from a study of blood T cell repertoires in COVID-19 (dated by TCRdb to about 2020). A note on the overall study: The collaborator samples originated in the United States, Italy and Spain and spanned the acute and convalescent phases of COVID-19. The prospective study material was composed of cDNA or gDNA derived from T cells, B-cell-depleted T cells, or PBMCs. Subjects who had been exposed to COVID-19, were actively infected with it, or had recovered from it provided the deeply sampled blood TCRbeta repertoires that made up the dataset. The repertoires were released in a freely available public database intended as a resource for research on the immune response to SARS-CoV-2. The samples were drawn from two sources: the first 160 participants of the ongoing ImmuneRACE study, and 1,000 to 1,500 subjects contributed by 6 global collaborators. The sample metadata nearly always contained a de-identified subject ID, COVID-19 status, age in years and sex. HLA class I and class II types, where available, came from metadata supplied by the sample provider rather than from assay-based typing.

What the research found in general, with its limitations: The amount of clinical and demographic metadata varied by source and participant and was provided uncurated.

TCRbeta CDR3 regions were amplified from genomic DNA using the immunoSEQ Assay, a bias-controlled multiplex PCR. Per the original workflow: The number of nucleated cells in each sample was estimated by amplification of reference gene primers within the assay. Sequence reads were collapsed and filtered to measure the absolute abundance of every unique TCRbeta CDR3 rearrangement. For each sample, productive Simpson clonality was calculated by taking the square root of Simpson's diversity index across productive rearrangements. Entries here come from immuneACCESS through TCRdb and include only in-frame sequences with V and J called. Some clones fail to appear in such tables; in the studies checked, an unresolved V gene covers under half of the shortfall, and the cause of the remainder is unknown. V and J calls and clone size are those listed in that table; D and trimming were worked out from the DNA. The sample has around 120,000 clones on record, approximately 80% of them singletons. The ten most abundant clones make up around a fifth of the sample.

The TCR was taken from a man between 65 and 85 years old with active or convalescent COVID-19. Source material: peripheral blood. The chain is assembled from TRBV27 and TRBJ1-5, and possibly TRBD1, on 6 matching bases. CDR3 region: CASSYRDGQPQHF. The DNA is TGTGCCAGCAGTTACAGGGACGGTCAGCCCCAGCATTTT.